This record looks at one T cell receptor (beta chain) sequence and its context. The junction does not match germline at one end; this may be a read error. These data belong to a study of patients and donors after allogeneic stem cell transplantation. Germline V CDR1 and CDR2: SGHKS, YYEKEE (reference sequence). This CDR3 has 15 residues. TCRdb fed the RT-PCR reads into MiXCR, producing one record per CDR3 protein. Of roughly 200,000 distinct CDR3 sequences listed, 35% to 45% are singletons. The origin of this receptor is a human donor who was either an allogeneic HSCT recipient or a stem cell or donor lymphocyte infusion donor (not recorded which). It is not recorded whose cells these are; they may come from a transplant donor. The chain uses TRBV5-5 and TRBJ2-2; 9 bases agree with TRBD1. Source material: blood, either unsorted or a sorted T cell fraction (not recorded which). The CDR3 spells CASRAGTGNAGELFF. CDR3 coding DNA: TGTGCCAGCAGGGCCGGGACAGGGAACGCCGGGGAGCTGTTTTTT.